This T cell receptor beta chain was retrieved from a study of blood T cell repertoires in COVID-19. As for the study in general: COVID-19 samples from acute and convalescent phases originated in the United States, Italy and Spain. The cDNA or gDNA used as material had been derived from T cells, B-cell-depleted T cells, or PBMCs.

Original data processing: For nucleated cells, counts were estimated from reference gene primer amplification. The protocol was immunoSEQ multiplex PCR, while the TCRdb copy is restricted to in-frame clones and leaves out a portion. V, J and clone size are taken as reported in that table, and D and trimming were inferred from the DNA itself. The table lists around 73,000 clones, 70% to 85% of them singletons, with roughly 4.5% in the top ten. CDR1 is SGHVS, CDR2 FNYEAQ, per germline. Trimming stripped 7 bases from V and 0 bases from J, with 19 bases between. CDR3 length: 17 residues. The rearrangement joins TRBV7-6 to TRBJ2-1; TRBD1 might be the D (5 bases). Specimen: peripheral blood. The clonotype originates from a woman aged 55-70 years with acute or convalescent COVID-19. The CDR3 here is CASTLWGRSISYNEQFF. Here the CDR3 DNA reads TGTGCCAGCACCTTGTGGGGCCGGTCCATCTCCTACAATGAGCAGTTCTTC.